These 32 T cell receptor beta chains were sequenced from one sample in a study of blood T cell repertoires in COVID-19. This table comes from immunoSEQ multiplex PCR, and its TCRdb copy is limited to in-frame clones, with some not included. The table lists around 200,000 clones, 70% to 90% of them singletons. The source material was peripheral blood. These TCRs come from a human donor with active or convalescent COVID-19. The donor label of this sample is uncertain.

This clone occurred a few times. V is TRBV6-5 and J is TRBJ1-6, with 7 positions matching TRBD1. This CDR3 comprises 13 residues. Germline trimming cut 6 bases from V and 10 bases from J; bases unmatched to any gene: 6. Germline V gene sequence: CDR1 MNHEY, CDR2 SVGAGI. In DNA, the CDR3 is TGTGCCAGCAGCTTGACAGGGTGGTCACCCCTCCACTTT. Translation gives CASSLTGWSPLHF.

CDR3 region: CAWTLAGGFYEQYF. CDR3 nucleotide sequence: TGTGCCTGGACTCTAGCGGGGGGATTCTACGAGCAGTACTTC. The chain uses TRBV30 and TRBJ2-7; 11 positions agree with TRBD2. Losses at the gene ends were 4 bases for V and 3 bases for J; bases not matched to a gene: 5. The CDR3 consists of 14 residues. Germline-derived CDR1 and CDR2 are GTSNPN and SVGIG (reference sequence).

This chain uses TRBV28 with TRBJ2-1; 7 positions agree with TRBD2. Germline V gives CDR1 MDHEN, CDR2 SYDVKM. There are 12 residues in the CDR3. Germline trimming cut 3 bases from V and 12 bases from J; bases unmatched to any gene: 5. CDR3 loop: CASSFGRTWQFF. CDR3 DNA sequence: TGTGCCAGCAGTTTCGGGAGGACCTGGCAGTTCTTC.

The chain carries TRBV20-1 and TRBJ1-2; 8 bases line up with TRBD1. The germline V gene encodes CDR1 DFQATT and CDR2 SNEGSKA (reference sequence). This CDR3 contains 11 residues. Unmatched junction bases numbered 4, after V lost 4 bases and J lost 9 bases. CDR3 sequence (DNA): TGCAGTGCTACAACAGGGGGGCGCTACACCTTC. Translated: CSATTGGRYTF.

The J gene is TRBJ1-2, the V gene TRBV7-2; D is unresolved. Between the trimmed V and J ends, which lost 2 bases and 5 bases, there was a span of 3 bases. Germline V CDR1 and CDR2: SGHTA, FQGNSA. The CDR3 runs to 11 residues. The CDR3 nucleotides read TGTGCCAGCAGCTTATTATATGGCTACACCTTC. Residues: CASSLLYGYTF.

The CDR3 reads CASMTGDITGELFF. The CDR3 DNA follows: TGTGCCTCGATGACAGGGGATATCACCGGGGAGCTGTTTTTT. The chain recombines TRBV30 with TRBJ2-2, with 8 bases lining up with TRBD1. The V gene's germline CDR1 is GTSNPN and CDR2 SVGIG (reference sequence). The CDR3 totals 14 residues. Losses at the gene ends were 7 bases for V and 4 bases for J; bases not matched to a gene: 8.

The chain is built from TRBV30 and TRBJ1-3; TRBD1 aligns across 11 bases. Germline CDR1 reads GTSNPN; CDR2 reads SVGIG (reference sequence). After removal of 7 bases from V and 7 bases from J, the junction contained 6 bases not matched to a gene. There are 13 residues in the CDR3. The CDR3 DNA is TGTGCCTCCGGGACAGGGGGAGGCAACACCATATATTTT. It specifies CASGTGGGNTIYF.

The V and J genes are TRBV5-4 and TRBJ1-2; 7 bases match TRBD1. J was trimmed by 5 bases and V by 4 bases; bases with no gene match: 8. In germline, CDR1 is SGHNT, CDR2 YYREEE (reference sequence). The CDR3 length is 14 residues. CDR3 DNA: TGTGCCAGCAGCGCGGGGACAGTAAGATATGGCTACACCTTC. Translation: CASSAGTVRYGYTF.

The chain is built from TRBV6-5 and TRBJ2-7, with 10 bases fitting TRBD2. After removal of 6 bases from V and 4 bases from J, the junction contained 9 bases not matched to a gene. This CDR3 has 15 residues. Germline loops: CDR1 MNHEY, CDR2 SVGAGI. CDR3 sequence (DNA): TGTGCCAGCAGGAGCGGGGGGGCCGGGAGGTACGAGCAGTACTTC. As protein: CASRSGGAGRYEQYF.

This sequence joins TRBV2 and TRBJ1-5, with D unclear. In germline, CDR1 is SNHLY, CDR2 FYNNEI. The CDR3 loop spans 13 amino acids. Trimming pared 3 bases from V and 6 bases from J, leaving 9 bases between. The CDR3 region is CASSDEGRQPQHF. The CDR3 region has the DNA TGTGCCAGCAGTGATGAGGGTCGTCAGCCCCAGCATTTT.

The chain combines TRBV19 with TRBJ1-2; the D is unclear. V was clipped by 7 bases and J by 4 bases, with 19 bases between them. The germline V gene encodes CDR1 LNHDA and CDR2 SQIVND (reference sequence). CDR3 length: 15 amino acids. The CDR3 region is CASTPTLEGGYGYTF. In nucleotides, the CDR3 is TGTGCCAGTACTCCCACTCTGGAGGGAGGCTATGGCTACACCTTC.

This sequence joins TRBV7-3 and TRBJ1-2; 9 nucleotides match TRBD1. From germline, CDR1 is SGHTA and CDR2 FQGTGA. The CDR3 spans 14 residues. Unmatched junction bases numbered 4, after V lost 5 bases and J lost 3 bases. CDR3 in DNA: TGTGCCAGCAGCCCCACAGGGGGCTACTATGGCTACACCTTC. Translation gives CASSPTGGYYGYTF. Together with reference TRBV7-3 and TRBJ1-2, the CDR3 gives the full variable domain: GAGVSQTPSNKVTEKGKYVELRCDPISGHTALYWYRQSLGQGPEFLIYFQGTGAADDSGLPNDRFFAVRPEGSVSTLKIQRTERGDSAVYLCASSPTGGYYGYTFGSGTRLTVV.

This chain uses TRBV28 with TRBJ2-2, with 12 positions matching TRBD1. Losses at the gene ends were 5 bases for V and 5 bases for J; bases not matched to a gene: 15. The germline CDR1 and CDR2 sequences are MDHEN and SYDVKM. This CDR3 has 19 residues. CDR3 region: CASSLPGRDRGRVTGELFF. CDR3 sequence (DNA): TGTGCCAGCAGTCTCCCCGGCCGGGACAGGGGGCGGGTAACCGGGGAGCTGTTTTTT.

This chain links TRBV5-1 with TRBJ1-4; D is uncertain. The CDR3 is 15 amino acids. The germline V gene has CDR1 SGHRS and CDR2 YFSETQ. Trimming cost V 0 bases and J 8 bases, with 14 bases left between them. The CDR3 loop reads CASSLAPGSGEKLFF. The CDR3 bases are TGCGCCAGCAGCTTGGCCCCAGGCTCGGGGGAAAAACTGTTTTTT.

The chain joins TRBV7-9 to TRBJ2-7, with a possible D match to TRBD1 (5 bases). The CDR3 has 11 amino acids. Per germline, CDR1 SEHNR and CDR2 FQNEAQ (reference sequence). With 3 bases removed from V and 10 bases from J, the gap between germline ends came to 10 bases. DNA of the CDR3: TGTGCCAGCAGCTTTTCACAGGACCAGTACTTC. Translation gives CASSFSQDQYF. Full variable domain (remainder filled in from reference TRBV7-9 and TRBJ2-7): DTGVSQNPRHKITKRGQNVTFRCDPISEHNRLYWYRQTLGQGPEFLTYFQNEAQLEKSRLLSDRFSAERPKGSFSTLEIQRTEQGDSAMYLCASSFSQDQYFGPGTRLTVT.

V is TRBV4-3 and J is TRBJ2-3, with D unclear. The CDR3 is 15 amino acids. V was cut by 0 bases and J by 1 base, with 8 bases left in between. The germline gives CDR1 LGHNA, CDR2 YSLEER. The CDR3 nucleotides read TGCGCCAGCAGCCAAGATCGGCTAGGCACAGATACGCAGTATTTT. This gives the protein CASSQDRLGTDTQYF.

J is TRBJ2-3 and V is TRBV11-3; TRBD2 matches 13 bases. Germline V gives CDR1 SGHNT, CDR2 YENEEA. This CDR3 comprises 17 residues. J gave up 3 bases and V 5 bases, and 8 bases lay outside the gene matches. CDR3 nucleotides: TGTGCCAGCAGCCACCGACTAGCGGGGGGCCTGACAGATACGCAGTATTTT. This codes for CASSHRLAGGLTDTQYF.

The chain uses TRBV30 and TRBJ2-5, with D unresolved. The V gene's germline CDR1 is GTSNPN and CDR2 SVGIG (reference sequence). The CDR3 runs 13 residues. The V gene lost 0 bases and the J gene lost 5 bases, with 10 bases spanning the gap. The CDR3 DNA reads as TGTGCCTGGAGTGTATGGGCCAGGGAGACCCAGTACTTC. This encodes CAWSVWARETQYF. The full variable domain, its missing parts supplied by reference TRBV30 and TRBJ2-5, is SQTIHQWPATLVQPVGSPLSLECTVEGTSNPNLYWYRQAAGRGLQLLFYSVGIGQISSEVPQNLSASRPQDRQFILSSKKLLLSDSGFYLCAWSVWARETQYFGPGTRLLVL.

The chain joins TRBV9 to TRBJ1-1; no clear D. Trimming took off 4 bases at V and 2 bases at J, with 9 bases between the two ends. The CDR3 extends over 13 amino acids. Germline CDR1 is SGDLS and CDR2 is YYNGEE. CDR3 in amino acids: CASSPDINTEAFF. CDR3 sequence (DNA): TGTGCCAGCAGCCCTGACATTAACACTGAAGCTTTCTTT.

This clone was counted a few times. In DNA, the CDR3 is TGTGCCAGCAGCTTAGATCGTACACCCAACACTGAAGCTTTCTTT. Protein product: CASSLDRTPNTEAFF. This chain uses TRBV11-2 with TRBJ1-1; D call uncertain. Germline assignment: CDR1 SGHAT and CDR2 FQNNGV. This CDR3 region has 15 residues. V gave up 0 bases and J gave up 2 bases, with 10 bases separating them.

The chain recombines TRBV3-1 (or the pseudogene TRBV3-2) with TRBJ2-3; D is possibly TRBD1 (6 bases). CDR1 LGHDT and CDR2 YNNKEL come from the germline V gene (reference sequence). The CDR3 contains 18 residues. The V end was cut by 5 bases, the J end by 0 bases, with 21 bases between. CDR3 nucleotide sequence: TGTGCCAGCAGCGACCGACAGGACCTAGCCTATAGCACAGATACGCAGTATTTT. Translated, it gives CASSDRQDLAYSTDTQYF.

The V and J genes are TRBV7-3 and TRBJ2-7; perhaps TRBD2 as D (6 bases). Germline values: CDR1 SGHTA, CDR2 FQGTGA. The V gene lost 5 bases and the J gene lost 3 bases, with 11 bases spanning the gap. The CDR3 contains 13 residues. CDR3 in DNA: TGTGCCAGCAGCCCCTCGGGGGTCTACGAGCAGTACTTC. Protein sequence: CASSPSGVYEQYF.

As DNA, the CDR3 is TGTGCCAGCAGCCACTTCCCTTCCTACGAGCAGTACTTC. This sequence encodes CASSHFPSYEQYF. The V call is TRBV14, the J call TRBJ2-7; D remains unclear. Trimming took off 3 bases at V and 1 base at J, with 7 bases between the two ends. CDR3 length equals 13 residues. Germline CDR1 and CDR2: SGHDN and FVKESK.

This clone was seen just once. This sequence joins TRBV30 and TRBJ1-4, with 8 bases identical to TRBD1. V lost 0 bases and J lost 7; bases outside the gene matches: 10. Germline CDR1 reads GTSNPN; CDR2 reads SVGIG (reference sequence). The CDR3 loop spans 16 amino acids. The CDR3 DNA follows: TGTGCCTGGAGTGTCTCCACCGGGACAGGCCCTGAAAAACTGTTTTTT. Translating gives CAWSVSTGTGPEKLFF.

DNA of the CDR3: TGTGCCAGCAGCCAATCCGGGTCCGGGACAGGGCGCGAAAAACTGTTTTTT. This encodes CASSQSGSGTGREKLFF. The chain couples TRBV16 to TRBJ1-4; TRBD1 agrees at 9 bases. The junction had 10 bases not matched to a gene; V was cut back by 0 bases and J by 8 bases. Germline loops: CDR1 KGHSY, CDR2 FQNENV. The CDR3 is made up of 17 amino acids.

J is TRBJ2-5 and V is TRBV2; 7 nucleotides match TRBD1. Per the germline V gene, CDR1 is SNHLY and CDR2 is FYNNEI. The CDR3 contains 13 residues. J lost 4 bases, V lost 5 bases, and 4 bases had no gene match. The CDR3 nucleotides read TGTGCCAGCAGTACAGGGGCCCCAGAGACCCAGTACTTC. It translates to CASSTGAPETQYF.

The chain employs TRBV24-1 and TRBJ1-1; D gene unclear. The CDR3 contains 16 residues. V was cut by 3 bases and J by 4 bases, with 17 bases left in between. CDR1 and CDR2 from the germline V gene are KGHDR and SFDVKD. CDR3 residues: CATSDTRAGSGTEAFF. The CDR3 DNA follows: TGTGCCACCAGTGATACGCGGGCAGGAAGTGGCACTGAAGCTTTCTTT.

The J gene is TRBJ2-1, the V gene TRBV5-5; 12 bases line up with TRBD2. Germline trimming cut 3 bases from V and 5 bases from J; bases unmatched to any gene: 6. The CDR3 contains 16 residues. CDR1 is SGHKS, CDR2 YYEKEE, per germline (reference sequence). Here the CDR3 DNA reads TGTGCCAGCAGCTCAAGACTAGCGGGGGCCAACAATGAGCAGTTCTTC. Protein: CASSSRLAGANNEQFF. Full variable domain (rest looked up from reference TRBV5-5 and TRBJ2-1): DAGVTQSPTHLIKTRGQQVTLRCSPISGHKSVSWYQQVLGQGPQFIFQYYEKEERGRGNFPDRFSARQFPNYSSELNVNALLLGDSALYLCASSSRLAGANNEQFFGPGTRLTVL.

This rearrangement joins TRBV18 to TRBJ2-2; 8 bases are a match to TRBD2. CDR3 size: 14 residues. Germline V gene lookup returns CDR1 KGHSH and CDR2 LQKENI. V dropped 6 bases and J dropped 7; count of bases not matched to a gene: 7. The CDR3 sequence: CASSGLAGDGELFF. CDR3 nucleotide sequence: TGTGCCAGCTCCGGACTAGCTGGTGACGGGGAGCTGTTTTTT.

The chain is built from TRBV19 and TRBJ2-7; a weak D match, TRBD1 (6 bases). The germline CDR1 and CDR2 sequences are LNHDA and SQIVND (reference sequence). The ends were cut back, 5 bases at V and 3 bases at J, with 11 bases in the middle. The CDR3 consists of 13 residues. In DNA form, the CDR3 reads TGTGCCAGTAGTGAGGACAGAAACTACGAGCAGTACTTC. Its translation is CASSEDRNYEQYF.

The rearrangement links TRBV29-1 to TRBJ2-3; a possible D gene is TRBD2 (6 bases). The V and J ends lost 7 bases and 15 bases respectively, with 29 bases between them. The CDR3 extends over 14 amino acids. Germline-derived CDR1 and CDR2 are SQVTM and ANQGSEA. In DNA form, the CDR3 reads TGCAGCGGGCGAGTGGGGGGTAGGACTGCATCCGCATATTTT. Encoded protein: CSGRVGGRTASAYF.

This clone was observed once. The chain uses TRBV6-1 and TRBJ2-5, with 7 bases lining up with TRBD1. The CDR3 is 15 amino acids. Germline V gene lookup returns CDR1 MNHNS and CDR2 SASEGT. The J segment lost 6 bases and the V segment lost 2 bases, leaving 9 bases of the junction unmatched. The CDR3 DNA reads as TGTGCCAGCAGTGAAATTCCGGGACAGTTTAAGACCCAGTACTTC. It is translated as CASSEIPGQFKTQYF.